These 22 T cell receptor beta chains were all obtained from the same sample, sequenced in a study of tumor-infiltrating lymphocytes in primary liver carcinoma. Co-extracted RNA and DNA came from about 20-30 mg of unsorted bulk tissue. Synthesis of TCR beta cDNA was carried out from 500 ng total RNA with a constant-region primer. A slightly modified ARM-PCR protocol with three nested multiplex PCR rounds produced these TCR beta libraries. For around 10 cycles apiece, the opening two PCR rounds ran with TRBV1-TRBV30 forward primers and a C-beta reverse primer. TCRdb itself ran the multiplex PCR reads through MiXCR, one entry per CDR3 protein. The data contain 50,000 to 60,000 distinct CDR3 sequences, around 73% of them singletons. Sequences were obtained from liver tumor tissue from sampling region 5. Sample subset: tumor region T5, tumor centre. These receptors came from a man between 35 and 55 years old with primary liver carcinoma and hepatitis B virus infection.

Note on this clonotype: A single base separates this from a much larger clone, so it may be a read error. The chain uses TRBV30 and TRBJ1-1; possibly TRBD1 for D (5 bases). The CDR3 totals 14 residues. Germline V lookup: CDR1 GTSNPN, CDR2 SVGIG (reference sequence). The germline V and J ends were trimmed by 5 bases and 5 bases, with 18 bases remaining between them. Here the CDR3 reads CAWSGLWGGTEAFF. DNA for the CDR3: TGTGCCTGGTCCGGGTTATGGGGGGGGACTGAAGCTTTCTTT.

Points on this clonotype: This is likely a read error, given that the CDR3 carries no conserved phenylalanine or tryptophan at its end. The DNA is omitted, as the CDR3 cannot be located on it reliably, and the CDR3 follows TCRdb's listing. This chain connects TRBV4-3 to TRBJ1-5; the tabulated D call, TRBD1, remains unverified against the DNA. Germline CDR1 reads LGHNA; CDR2 reads YSLEER. The CDR3 has 13 amino acids, counting both end residues. The CDR3 loop reads CASSQSREQTQQS.

Concerning this clonotype: Given the absence of the conserved phenylalanine or tryptophan at the CDR3 end, a read error is likely. The chain couples TRBV6-1 to TRBJ2-1; 8 bases are shared with TRBD1. Trimming took 1 base from V and 7 from J; bases not matched to a gene: 0. Germline CDR1 reads MNHNS; CDR2 reads SASEGT. This CDR3 has 13 amino acids. The CDR3 spells CASSEGTGNEQFL. The CDR3 DNA sequence: TGTGCCAGCAGTGAAGGGACAGGGAATGAGCAGTTCCTT.

This clonotype was counted ten times or more. The chain couples TRBV7-9 to TRBJ2-1; 7 bases line up with TRBD1. This CDR3 contains 16 residues. Per germline, CDR1 SEHNR and CDR2 FQNEAQ (reference sequence). After removal of 8 bases from V and 10 bases from J, the junction contained 20 bases not matched to a gene. This CDR3 is CASDYSQGGRPIEQFF. CDR3 nucleotides: TGTGCCAGCGACTATTCACAAGGGGGCAGACCCATCGAGCAGTTCTTC.

Regarding this clonotype: One junction end does not reproduce the germline sequence, and a read error may be involved. This sequence joins TRBV11-2 and TRBJ2-1, with D possibly being TRBD2 (6 bases). The CDR3 runs to 16 residues. In germline, CDR1 is SGHAT, CDR2 FQNNGV. CDR3: CVSSRTNGSSYNEQFF. The CDR3 DNA reads TGTGTCAGCAGCCGGACTAACGGCAGCTCCTACAATGAGCAGTTCTTC.

Many counts were recorded for this clonotype. The chain is built from TRBV6-2 or TRBV6-3 and TRBJ2-1; 8 bases agree with TRBD2. V shed 10 bases and J 2 bases; nucleotides not matched to a gene: 10. Germline values: CDR1 MNHEY, CDR2 SVGEGT. This CDR3 has 15 residues. CDR3 nucleotides: TGTGCCACCCAGCAGATCGGGAGGGCCTACAATGAGCAGTTCTTC. This encodes CATQQIGRAYNEQFF.

This clonotype came up many times. The junction does not match germline at one end; this may be a read error. This chain joins TRBV4-3 and TRBJ2-2; the match to TRBD2 covers 8 bases. Per the germline V gene, CDR1 is LGHNA and CDR2 is YSLEER. The CDR3 is made up of 18 amino acids. The CDR3 is CASSQTTSGHTNTGELLF. In nucleotides, the CDR3 is TGCGCCAGCAGCCAAACCACTAGCGGACATACGAACACCGGGGAGCTGCTTTTT.

This chain links TRBV19 with TRBJ2-2, with TRBD2 identical over 11 bases. The CDR3 has 18 amino acids. V trimming: 6 bases; J trimming: 5 bases; junction bases outside the gene matches: 14. Germline values: CDR1 LNHDA, CDR2 SQIVND (reference sequence). The CDR3 spells CASSLGLAGPMETGELFF. The CDR3 DNA follows: TGTGCCAGTAGCCTCGGACTAGCGGGCCCAATGGAGACCGGGGAGCTGTTTTTT. Together with reference TRBV19 and TRBJ2-2, the CDR3 gives the full variable domain: DGGITQSPKYLFRKEGQNVTLSCEQNLNHDAMYWYRQDPGQGLRLIYYSQIVNDFQKGDIAEGYSVSREKKESFPLTVTSAQKNPTAFYLCASSLGLAGPMETGELFFGEGSRLTVL.

On this clonotype itself: Mismatch with germline at one junction end may stem from a read error. This CDR3 reads CVSSPNMGVGNEQFF. The CDR3 DNA reads TGCGTCAGCAGCCCGAATATGGGGGTGGGAAATGAGCAGTTCTTC. The V gene is TRBV4-1, the J gene TRBJ2-1, with D possibly being TRBD1 or TRBD2 (5 bases each). There are 15 residues in the CDR3. Looked up from germline, CDR1 is MGHRA and CDR2 is YSYEKL.

Notes on this clonotype: An end of the junction differs from the germline gene, which may be a read error. The chain links TRBV29-1 to TRBJ2-5; no clear D gene. This CDR3 region has 15 residues. Germline lookup yields CDR1 SQVTM and CDR2 ANQGSEA. CDR3 sequence (DNA): TGCAGCGTTGGATCCGCGGCGTGTAGATCGGAGACACAGTACTTC. It specifies CSVGSAACRSETQYF.

For this clonotype: The junction does not match germline at one end; this may be a read error. The rearrangement joins TRBV5-1 to TRBJ2-4; D may be TRBD2 (5 bases). Germline CDR1 is SGHRS and CDR2 is YFSETQ. The CDR3 has 15 residues. The chain's CDR3 is CASSLRGFEENIRYF. The CDR3 coding sequence is TGCGCCAGCAGCTTGAGAGGGTTTGAAGAAAACATTCGGTACTTC.

This clonotype was detected a few times. The chain recombines TRBV4-2 with TRBJ1-5; possible D gene TRBD1, 5 bases. V lost 0 bases and J 6 bases, leaving 12 bases between the germline ends. In germline, CDR1 is LGHNA, CDR2 YNFKEQ. The CDR3 is made up of 15 amino acids. The CDR3, as DNA: TGTGCCAGCAGCCAAGAGGGCCAGGGATGTCAGCCCCAGCATTTT. Protein sequence: CASSQEGQGCQPQHF.

This chain connects TRBV29-1 to TRBJ2-3, with TRBD1 matching 9 bases. From germline, CDR1 is SQVTM and CDR2 ANQGSEA. After removal of 5 bases from V and 12 bases from J, the junction contained 15 bases not matched to a gene. This CDR3 spans 14 amino acids. CDR3 nucleotide sequence: TGCAGCGTTTCCAGGACAGGGGCGTCAGGTACTCAGTATTTT. This encodes CSVSRTGASGTQYF.

Concerning this clonotype itself: It is likely a read error, because the conserved phenylalanine at the end of the CDR3 is missing. V and J are TRBV6-1 and TRBJ2-2; perhaps TRBD1 as D (6 bases). The V end was cut by 11 bases, the J end by 10 bases, with 23 bases between. The CDR3 contains 14 residues. From germline, CDR1 is MNHNS and CDR2 SASEGT. This CDR3 reads CAFNPQGTIEELFC. The CDR3 bases are TGTGCCTTCAACCCCCAAGGGACAATAGAGGAGCTGTTTTGT.

The rearrangement joins TRBV20-1 to TRBJ2-7; a possible D gene is TRBD1 (6 bases). Germline-derived CDR1 and CDR2 are DFQATT and SNEGSKA (reference sequence). V was trimmed by 3 bases and J by 7 bases, leaving 13 bases between them. CDR3 size: 12 residues. The CDR3 DNA follows: TGCAGTGCTAGGGGCAGGGGTGGTGAGCAGTACTTC. It translates to CSARGRGGEQYF.

This clonotype was counted once. The chain employs TRBV11-2 and TRBJ2-6, with D possibly TRBD2 on 5 matching bases. The CDR3 sequence is 15 residues long. Germline V gene lookup returns CDR1 SGHAT and CDR2 FQNNGV. With 10 bases removed from V and 8 bases from J, the gap between germline ends came to 21 bases. CDR3 region: CATQRPRSEPNVLTF. DNA for the CDR3: TGTGCCACCCAGCGGCCGCGCTCAGAGCCCAACGTCCTGACTTTC.

Remarks on this clonotype: Germline and junction disagree at one end, which may indicate a read error. In nucleotides, the CDR3 is TGTACCAGCGGCTTACGATGGACAGGGGAAAACGAACAGTACTTC. As protein: CTSGLRWTGENEQYF. This chain connects TRBV11-2 to TRBJ2-7; TRBD1 agrees at 9 bases. This CDR3 contains 15 residues. Per germline, CDR1 SGHAT and CDR2 FQNNGV.

The chain has TRBV11-1 and TRBJ1-2, with 7 bases matching TRBD1. CDR3 length equals 17 residues. Germline V gene lookup returns CDR1 SGHAT and CDR2 FQDESV (reference sequence). Germline trimming cut 9 bases from V and 1 base from J; bases unmatched to any gene: 17. The CDR3 sequence: CARSRTGTVIFNYGYTF. CDR3 bases: TGTGCCAGGAGCCGAACCGGGACAGTAATATTTAACTATGGCTACACCTTC.

Details on this clonotype: It is likely a read error, because the conserved phenylalanine at the end of the CDR3 is missing. The DNA for the CDR3 is TGCAGCGTTGTGGCAGGTACCGGGGAGCTGTTTCTT. Amino acids: CSVVAGTGELFL. The chain recombines TRBV29-1 with TRBJ2-2; D ambiguous. The ends were cut back, 4 bases at V and 5 bases at J, with 8 bases in the middle. Germline CDR1 and CDR2: SQVTM and ANQGSEA. The CDR3 sequence is 12 residues long.

Judged by abundance, this clonotype is large. This chain joins TRBV11-1 and TRBJ1-2; D remains unclear. Trimming removed 3 bases at V and 1 base at J, with 6 bases between. Germline loops: CDR1 SGHAT, CDR2 FQDESV (reference sequence). The CDR3 consists of 13 residues. The CDR3 nucleotides are TGTGCCAGCAGCTTGGTCCATAACTATGGCTACACCTTC. Translating it yields CASSLVHNYGYTF.

This clonotype was recorded a few times. This chain connects TRBV7-6 to TRBJ1-1; D possibly corresponds to TRBD1 (5 bases). The CDR3 sequence is 14 residues long. V was shortened by 2 bases and J by 1 base, with 8 bases between the two germline ends. Germline V gives CDR1 SGHVS, CDR2 FNYEAQ. The CDR3 region is CASSLLRGNTEAFF. DNA of the CDR3: TGTGCCAGCAGCTTACTGAGGGGGAACACTGAAGCTTTCTTT.

A remark on this clonotype: An end of the junction does not agree with germline; a read error may underlie this. The chain is built from TRBV29-1 and TRBJ2-3; D is unclear. Germline assignment: CDR1 SQVTM and CDR2 ANQGSEA. This CDR3 is 12 amino acids long. The CDR3 here is CSGLWYTDTHYF. The DNA for the CDR3 is TGCAGCGGGTTGTGGTACACAGATACGCACTATTTT.